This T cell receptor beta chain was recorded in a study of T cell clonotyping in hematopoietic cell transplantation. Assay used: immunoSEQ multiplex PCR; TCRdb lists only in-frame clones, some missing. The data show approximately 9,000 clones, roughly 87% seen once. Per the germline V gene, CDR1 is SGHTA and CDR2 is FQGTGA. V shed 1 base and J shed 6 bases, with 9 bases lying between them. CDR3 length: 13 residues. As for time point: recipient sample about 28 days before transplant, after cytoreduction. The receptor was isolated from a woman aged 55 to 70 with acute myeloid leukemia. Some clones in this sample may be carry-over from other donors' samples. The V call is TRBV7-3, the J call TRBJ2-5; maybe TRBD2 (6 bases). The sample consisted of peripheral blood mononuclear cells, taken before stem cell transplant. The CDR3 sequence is CASSLMGGQTQYF. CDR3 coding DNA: TGTGCCAGCAGCTTAATGGGGGGACAGACCCAGTACTTC.